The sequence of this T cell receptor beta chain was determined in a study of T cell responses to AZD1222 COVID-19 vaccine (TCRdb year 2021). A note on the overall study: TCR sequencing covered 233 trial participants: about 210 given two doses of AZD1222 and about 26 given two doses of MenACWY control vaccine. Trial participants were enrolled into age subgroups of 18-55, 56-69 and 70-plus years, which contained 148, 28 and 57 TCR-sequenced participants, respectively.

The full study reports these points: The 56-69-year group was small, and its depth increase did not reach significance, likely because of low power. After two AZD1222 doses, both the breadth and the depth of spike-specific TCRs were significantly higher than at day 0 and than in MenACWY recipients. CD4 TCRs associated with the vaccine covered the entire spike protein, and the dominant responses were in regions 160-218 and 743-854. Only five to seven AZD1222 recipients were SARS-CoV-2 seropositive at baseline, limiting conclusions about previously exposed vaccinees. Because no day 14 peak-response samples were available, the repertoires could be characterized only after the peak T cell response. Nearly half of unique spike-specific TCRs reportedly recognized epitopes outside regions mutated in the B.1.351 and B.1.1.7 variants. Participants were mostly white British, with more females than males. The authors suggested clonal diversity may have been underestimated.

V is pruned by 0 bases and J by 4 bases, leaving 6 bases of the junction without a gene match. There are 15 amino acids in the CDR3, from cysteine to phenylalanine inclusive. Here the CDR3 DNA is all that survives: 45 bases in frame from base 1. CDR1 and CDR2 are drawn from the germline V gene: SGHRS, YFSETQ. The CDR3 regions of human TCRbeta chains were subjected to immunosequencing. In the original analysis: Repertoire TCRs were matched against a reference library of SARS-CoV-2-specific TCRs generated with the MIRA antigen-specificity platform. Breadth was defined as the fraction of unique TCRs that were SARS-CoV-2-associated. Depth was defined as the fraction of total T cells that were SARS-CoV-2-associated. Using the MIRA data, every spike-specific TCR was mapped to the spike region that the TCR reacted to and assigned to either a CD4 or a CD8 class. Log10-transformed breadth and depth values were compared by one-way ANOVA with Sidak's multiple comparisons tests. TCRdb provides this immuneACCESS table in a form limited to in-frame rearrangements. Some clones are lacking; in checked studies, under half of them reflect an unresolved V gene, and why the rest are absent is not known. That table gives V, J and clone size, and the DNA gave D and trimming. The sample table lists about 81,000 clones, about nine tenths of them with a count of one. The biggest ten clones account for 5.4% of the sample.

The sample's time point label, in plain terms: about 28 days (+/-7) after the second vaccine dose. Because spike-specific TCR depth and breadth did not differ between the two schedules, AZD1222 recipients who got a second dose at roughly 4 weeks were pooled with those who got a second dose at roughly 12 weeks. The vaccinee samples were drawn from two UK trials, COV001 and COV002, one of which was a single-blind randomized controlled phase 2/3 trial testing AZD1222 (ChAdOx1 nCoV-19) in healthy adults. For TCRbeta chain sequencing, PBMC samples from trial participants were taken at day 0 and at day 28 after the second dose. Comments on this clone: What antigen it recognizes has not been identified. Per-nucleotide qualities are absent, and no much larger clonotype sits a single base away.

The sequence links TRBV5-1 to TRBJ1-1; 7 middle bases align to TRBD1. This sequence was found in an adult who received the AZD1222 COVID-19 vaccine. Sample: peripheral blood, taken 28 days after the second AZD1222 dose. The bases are TGCGCCAGCAGCTTGGAAAGACAGGGTGGCACTGAAGCTTTCTTT. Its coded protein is CASSLERQGGTEAFF.